Following are 9 T cell receptor beta chains from one sample sequenced in a study of blood T cell repertoires in COVID-19. Clones were sequenced by immunoSEQ multiplex PCR, and TCRdb holds only the in-frame ones, with some missing. This sample yields tens of thousands of clones, of which approximately 83% are seen a single time; about 1.1% belongs to the top ten. Specimen: peripheral blood. Receptors were obtained from a man aged 40-55 years with acute or convalescent COVID-19.

This chain links TRBV3-1 (or the pseudogene TRBV3-2) with TRBJ1-2; D is possibly TRBD1 (6 bases). The germline V and J ends were trimmed by 1 base and 4 bases, with 7 bases remaining between them. Germline lookup yields CDR1 LGHDT and CDR2 YNNKEL (reference sequence). The CDR3 sequence is 13 residues long. The CDR3 nucleotides are TGTGCCAGCAGCCAAGGGACAGCCTATGGCTACACCTTC. Its translation: CASSQGTAYGYTF.

The rearrangement uses TRBV5-4 and TRBJ2-3; 7 bases line up with TRBD1. V trimming: 3 bases; J trimming: 0 bases; junction bases outside the gene matches: 4. This CDR3 has 15 residues. CDR1 and CDR2 (germline): SGHNT, YYREEE (reference sequence). CDR3 in DNA: TGTGCCAGCAGCTGGGACAGTTCTAGCACAGATACGCAGTATTTT. Its protein is CASSWDSSSTDTQYF. The full variable domain, completed using reference TRBV5-4 and TRBJ2-3, is ETGVTQSPTHLIKTRGQQVTLRCSSQSGHNTVSWYQQALGQGPQFIFQYYREEENGRGNFPPRFSGLQFPNYSSELNVNALELDDSALYLCASSWDSSSTDTQYFGPGTRLTVL.

The V and J genes are TRBV19 and TRBJ2-6; the D is unclear. Germline values: CDR1 LNHDA, CDR2 SQIVND (reference sequence). CDR3 length equals 14 residues. Trimming removed 7 bases from V and 0 bases from J, with 7 bases in between. The DNA of the CDR3 is TGTGCCAGTACTAGTTACTCTGGGGCCAACGTCCTGACTTTC. The encoded protein is CASTSYSGANVLTF.

The gene calls are TRBV28 and TRBJ1-1, with 8 bases lining up with TRBD1. The CDR3 has 16 residues. Per germline, CDR1 MDHEN and CDR2 SYDVKM. With 2 bases clipped from V and 2 bases from J, the junction kept 7 bases outside the gene matches. The CDR3 DNA sequence: TGTGCCAGCAGTTTAACTACCGGGACAGGCAACACTGAAGCTTTCTTT. This codes for CASSLTTGTGNTEAFF.

The chain uses TRBV9 and TRBJ1-3; weak D call: TRBD1 (5 bases). Between the trimmed V and J ends, which lost 0 bases and 8 bases, there was a span of 18 bases. The CDR3 is 16 residues long. Looked up from germline, CDR1 is SGDLS and CDR2 is YYNGEE. The CDR3 sequence: CASSVGQGEYLDTIYF. CDR3 coding DNA: TGTGCCAGCAGCGTAGGGCAGGGCGAATATTTAGACACCATATATTTT.

This clone was seen a few times. The CDR3 loop is CASSVTGTSGGLDTQYF. The CDR3 DNA reads TGTGCCAGCAGCGTAACCGGGACTAGCGGGGGGTTGGATACGCAGTATTTT. J is TRBJ2-3 and V is TRBV9; TRBD2 aligns across 15 bases. Germline V CDR1 and CDR2: SGDLS, YYNGEE. V shed 1 base and J 6 bases; nucleotides not matched to a gene: 6. The CDR3 loop spans 17 amino acids.

This chain uses TRBV7-8 with TRBJ2-2; TRBD1 agrees at 7 bases. The germline V gene encodes CDR1 SGHVS and CDR2 FQNEAQ. With 6 bases clipped from V and 7 bases from J, the junction kept 5 bases outside the gene matches. The CDR3 is 13 residues long. This chain's CDR3 is CASRPDRVGELFF. As DNA, the CDR3 is TGTGCCAGCAGGCCAGACAGGGTCGGGGAGCTGTTTTTT.

This clone was counted between two and nine times. The V gene is TRBV5-6, the J gene TRBJ1-1; the D is unclear. Germline assignment: CDR1 SGHDT and CDR2 YYEEEE. The CDR3 runs to 17 residues. V was shortened by 6 bases and J by 0 bases, with 21 bases between the two germline ends. The CDR3 loop reads CASTMRGDPFMNTEAFF. The CDR3 DNA sequence: TGTGCCAGCACTATGCGCGGGGATCCCTTCATGAACACTGAAGCTTTCTTT.

This rearrangement joins TRBV6-1 to TRBJ2-6, with a possible D match to TRBD1 (6 bases). The CDR3 contains 17 residues. Germline V gives CDR1 MNHNS, CDR2 SASEGT. Trimming removed 2 bases from V and 2 bases from J, with 13 bases in between. CDR3: CASSENRVVAGANVLTF. Here the CDR3 DNA reads TGTGCCAGCAGTGAAAACAGGGTGGTAGCTGGGGCCAACGTCCTGACTTTC.